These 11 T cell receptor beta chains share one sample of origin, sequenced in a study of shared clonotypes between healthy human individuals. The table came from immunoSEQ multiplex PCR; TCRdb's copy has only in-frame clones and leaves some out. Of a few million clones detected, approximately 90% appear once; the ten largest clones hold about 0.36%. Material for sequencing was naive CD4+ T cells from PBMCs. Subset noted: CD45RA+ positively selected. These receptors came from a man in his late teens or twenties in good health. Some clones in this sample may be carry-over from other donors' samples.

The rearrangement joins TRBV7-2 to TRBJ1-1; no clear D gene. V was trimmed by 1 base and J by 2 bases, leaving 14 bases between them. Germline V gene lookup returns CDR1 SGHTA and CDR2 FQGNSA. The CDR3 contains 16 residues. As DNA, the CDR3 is TGTGCCAGCAGCTTAGTGCAGTTATCCAGTAACACTGAAGCTTTCTTT. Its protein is CASSLVQLSSNTEAFF.

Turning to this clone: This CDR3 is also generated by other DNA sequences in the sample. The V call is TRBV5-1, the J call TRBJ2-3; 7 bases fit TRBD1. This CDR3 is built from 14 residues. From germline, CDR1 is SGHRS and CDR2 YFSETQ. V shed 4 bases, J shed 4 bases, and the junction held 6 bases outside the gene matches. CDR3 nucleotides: TGCGCCAGCAGCCTGCAAGGGGGCCCAGATACGCAGTATTTT. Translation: CASSLQGGPDTQYF.

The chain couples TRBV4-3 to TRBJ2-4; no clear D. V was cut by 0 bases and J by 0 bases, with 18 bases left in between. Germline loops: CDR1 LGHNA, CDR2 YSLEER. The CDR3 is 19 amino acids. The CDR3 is CASSQDPWVVDLAKNIQYF. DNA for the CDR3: TGCGCCAGCAGCCAAGATCCGTGGGTAGTAGATCTAGCCAAAAACATTCAGTACTTC.

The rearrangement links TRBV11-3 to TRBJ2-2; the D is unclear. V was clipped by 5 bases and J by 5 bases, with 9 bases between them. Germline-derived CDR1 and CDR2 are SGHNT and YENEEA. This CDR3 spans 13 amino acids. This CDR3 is CASSPRVTGELFF. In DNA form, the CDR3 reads TGTGCCAGCAGCCCCCGGGTAACCGGGGAGCTGTTTTTT.

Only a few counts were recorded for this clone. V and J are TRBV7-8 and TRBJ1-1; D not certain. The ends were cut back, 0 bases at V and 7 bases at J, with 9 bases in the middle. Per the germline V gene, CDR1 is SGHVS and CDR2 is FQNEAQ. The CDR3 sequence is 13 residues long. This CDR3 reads CASSLAGGSEAFF. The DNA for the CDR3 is TGTGCCAGCAGCTTAGCGGGAGGTAGTGAAGCTTTCTTT.

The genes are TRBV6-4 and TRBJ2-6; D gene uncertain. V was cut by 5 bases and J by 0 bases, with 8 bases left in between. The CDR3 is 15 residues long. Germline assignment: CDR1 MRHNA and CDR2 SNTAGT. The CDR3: CASSPTNSGANVLTF. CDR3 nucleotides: TGTGCCAGCAGTCCGACCAACTCTGGGGCCAACGTCCTGACTTTC.

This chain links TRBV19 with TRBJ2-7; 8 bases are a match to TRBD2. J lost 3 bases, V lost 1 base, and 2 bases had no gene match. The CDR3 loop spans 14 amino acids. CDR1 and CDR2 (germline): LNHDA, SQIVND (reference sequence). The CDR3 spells CASSIAGGFYEQYF. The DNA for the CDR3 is TGTGCCAGTAGTATAGCGGGAGGGTTCTACGAGCAGTACTTC.

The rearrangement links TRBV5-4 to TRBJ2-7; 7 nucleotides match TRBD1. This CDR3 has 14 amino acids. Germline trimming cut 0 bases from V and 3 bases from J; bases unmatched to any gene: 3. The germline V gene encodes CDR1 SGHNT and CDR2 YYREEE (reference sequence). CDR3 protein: CASSLERGHYEQYF. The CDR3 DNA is TGTGCCAGCAGCTTGGAAAGGGGGCACTACGAGCAGTACTTC.

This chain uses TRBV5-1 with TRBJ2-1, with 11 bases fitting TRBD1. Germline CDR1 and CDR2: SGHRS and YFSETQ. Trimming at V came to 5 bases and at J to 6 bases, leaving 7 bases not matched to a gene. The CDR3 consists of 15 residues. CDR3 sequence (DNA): TGCGCCAGCAGACCCGGACAGGGGGCCGGCAATGAGCAGTTCTTC. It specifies CASRPGQGAGNEQFF.

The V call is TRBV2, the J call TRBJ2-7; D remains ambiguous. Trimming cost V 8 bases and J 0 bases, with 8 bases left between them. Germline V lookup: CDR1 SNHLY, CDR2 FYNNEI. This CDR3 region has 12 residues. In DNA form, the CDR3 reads TGTGCCAGCGAGACGGACTCCTACGAGCAGTACTTC. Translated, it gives CASETDSYEQYF.

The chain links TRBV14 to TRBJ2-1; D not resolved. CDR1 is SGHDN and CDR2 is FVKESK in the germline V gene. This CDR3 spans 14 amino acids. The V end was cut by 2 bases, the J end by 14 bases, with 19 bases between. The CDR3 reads CASSQYLDPSMKFF. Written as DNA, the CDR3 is TGTGCCAGCAGCCAATACCTCGACCCCTCAATGAAGTTCTTC.